Below, 24 T cell receptor beta chains from the same sample are listed, as sequenced in a study of control samples from healthy donors and cancer patients. Some clones are missing from TCRdb's copy, which holds only in-frame ones; the method was immunoSEQ multiplex PCR. Of 150,000 to 200,000 clones listed, roughly nine tenths are singletons. Sequenced input: blood. These receptors were collected from a man aged 30-40 years in good health.

The chain combines TRBV9 with TRBJ2-5; TRBD1 aligns across 7 bases. V lost 4 bases, J lost 5 bases, and 5 bases stayed unmatched. This CDR3 has 13 residues. Germline V gene lookup returns CDR1 SGDLS and CDR2 YYNGEE. Here the CDR3 DNA reads TGTGCCAGCAGCCTTGACAGGGCGGAGACCCAGTACTTC. This sequence encodes CASSLDRAETQYF.

The chain joins TRBV30 to TRBJ2-1; 14 bases agree with TRBD2. Trimming cost V 4 bases and J 3 bases; bases outside gene matches: 8. This CDR3 spans 17 amino acids. CDR1 is GTSNPN and CDR2 is SVGIG in the germline V gene (reference sequence). In nucleotides, the CDR3 is TGTGCCTGGACTCCGACTAGCGGGAGGGCCGTCTACAATGAGCAGTTCTTC. It yields the protein CAWTPTSGRAVYNEQFF.

This chain uses TRBV30 with TRBJ2-3; 9 positions agree with TRBD2. The CDR3 extends over 15 amino acids. The J segment lost 6 bases and the V segment lost 5 bases, leaving 12 bases of the junction unmatched. The germline CDR1 and CDR2 sequences are GTSNPN and SVGIG (reference sequence). This chain's CDR3 is CAWSSGRFAADTQYF. DNA for the CDR3: TGTGCCTGGTCAAGCGGGAGGTTCGCTGCGGATACGCAGTATTTT.

V gene TRBV28 combines with J gene TRBJ2-5, with a tentative D call TRBD1 (6 bases). CDR1 is MDHEN and CDR2 is SYDVKM in the germline V gene. This CDR3 spans 12 amino acids. Trimming cost V 10 bases and J 1 base, with 10 bases left between them. The CDR3 here is CAIRDTQETQYF. The CDR3 DNA reads TGTGCCATCCGGGACACCCAAGAGACCCAGTACTTC.

V and J are TRBV29-1 and TRBJ1-5; no firm D call. CDR1 is SQVTM, CDR2 ANQGSEA, per germline. V lost 7 bases and J lost 9, with 16 bases in between. This CDR3 spans 12 amino acids. Here the CDR3 reads CSARDLPGPQHF. The CDR3 region has the DNA TGCAGCGCGAGGGATCTGCCTGGGCCCCAGCATTTT. Full variable domain (rest looked up from reference TRBV29-1 and TRBJ1-5): SAVISQKPSRDICQRGTSLTIQCQVDSQVTMMFWYRQQPGQSLTLIATANQGSEATYESGFVIDKFPISRPNLTFSTLTVSNMSPEDSSIYLCSARDLPGPQHFGDGTRLSIL.

This clone was detected once. The chain's CDR3 is CASSLTSGILDEQFF. In nucleotides, the CDR3 is TGTGCCAGCAGCTTAACTAGCGGGATCTTAGATGAGCAGTTCTTC. This chain connects TRBV7-3 to TRBJ2-1, with TRBD2 matching 8 bases. Germline V gene sequence: CDR1 SGHTA, CDR2 FQGTGA. This CDR3 comprises 15 residues. The trim removed 0 bases at V and 8 bases at J, leaving 6 bases unmatched. Full variable domain (rest looked up from reference TRBV7-3 and TRBJ2-1): GAGVSQTPSNKVTEKGKYVELRCDPISGHTALYWYRQSLGQGPEFLIYFQGTGAADDSGLPNDRFFAVRPEGSVSTLKIQRTERGDSAVYLCASSLTSGILDEQFFGPGTRLTVL.

This chain uses TRBV30 with TRBJ1-5; 8 nucleotides line up with TRBD1. This CDR3 region has 13 residues. The V and J ends lost 2 bases and 5 bases, in that order; junction bases with no gene match: 2. Germline loops: CDR1 GTSNPN, CDR2 SVGIG (reference sequence). The CDR3, as DNA: TGTGCCTGGAGTCCAGGGGGCGATCAGCCCCAGCATTTT. It is translated as CAWSPGGDQPQHF.

The chain has TRBV28 and TRBJ1-1; D perhaps matches TRBD1 (5 bases). Looked up from germline, CDR1 is MDHEN and CDR2 is SYDVKM. The CDR3 contains 16 residues. The V end lost 6 bases, the J end lost 6 bases, and 23 bases lay between the germline ends. CDR3 sequence: CASRGWGGASEPEAFF. In nucleotides, the CDR3 is TGTGCCAGCAGGGGATGGGGCGGAGCATCGGAACCTGAAGCTTTCTTT. Full variable domain (rest looked up from reference TRBV28 and TRBJ1-1): DVKVTQSSRYLVKRTGEKVFLECVQDMDHENMFWYRQDPGLGLRLIYFSYDVKMKEKGDIPEGYSVSREKKERFSLILESASTNQTSMYLCASRGWGGASEPEAFFGQGTRLTVV.

J is TRBJ1-3 and V is TRBV11-3; 12 bases line up with TRBD1. V shed 3 bases, J shed 7 bases, and the junction held 4 bases outside the gene matches. In germline, CDR1 is SGHNT, CDR2 YENEEA. The length of the CDR3 is 15 residues. As DNA, the CDR3 is TGTGCCAGCAGCTTCGGGACAGGGGGCCTGAACACCATATATTTT. Translated: CASSFGTGGLNTIYF. Looking up the rest from reference TRBV11-3 and TRBJ1-3 gives the full variable domain: EAGVVQSPRYKIIEKKQPVAFWCNPISGHNTLYWYLQNLGQGPELLIRYENEEAVDDSQLPKDRFSAERLKGVDSTLKIQPAELGDSAVYLCASSFGTGGLNTIYFGEGSWLTVV.

This chain joins TRBV24-1 and TRBJ1-1; a weak D match, TRBD1 (6 bases). Trimming removed 7 bases at V and 1 base at J, with 12 bases between. In germline, CDR1 is KGHDR, CDR2 SFDVKD. The CDR3 runs 14 residues. The CDR3 spells CATSQGSRNTEAFF. CDR3 coding DNA: TGTGCCACCAGCCAGGGGAGTCGGAACACTGAAGCTTTCTTT.

V gene TRBV14 combines with J gene TRBJ2-2; 8 bases agree with TRBD1. Germline CDR1 and CDR2: SGHDN and FVKESK. CDR3 length: 13 residues. V shed 5 bases, J shed 7 bases, and the junction held 3 bases outside the gene matches. The CDR3 bases are TGTGCCAGCAGCAGGGACAGGCTCGGGGAGCTGTTTTTT. Amino acids: CASSRDRLGELFF.

The chain couples TRBV12-3 or TRBV12-4 to TRBJ2-7; perhaps TRBD1 as D (6 bases). The CDR3 runs to 13 residues. V was trimmed by 3 bases and J by 5 bases, leaving 11 bases between them. CDR3 residues: CASSLNRVHEQYF. In DNA form, the CDR3 reads TGTGCCAGCAGTTTGAACAGGGTGCACGAGCAGTACTTC.

The rearrangement uses TRBV5-6 and TRBJ1-4; D call uncertain. The CDR3 extends over 15 amino acids. Germline CDR1 SGHDT, CDR2 YYEEEE. Between the trimmed V and J ends, which lost 0 bases and 7 bases, there was a span of 13 bases. In nucleotides, the CDR3 is TGTGCCAGCAGCTTGGTGAGGGAGGATGGTGAAAAACTGTTTTTT. Protein: CASSLVREDGEKLFF.

This chain links TRBV27 with TRBJ1-3; 8 bases fit TRBD1. Germline CDR1 reads MNHEY; CDR2 reads SMNVEV (reference sequence). The CDR3 loop spans 15 amino acids. Unmatched junction bases numbered 12, after V lost 10 bases and J lost 4 bases. The CDR3 DNA follows: TGTGCCAACTCCCCAGGGGGCGCGTCAGGAAACACCATATATTTT. This gives the protein CANSPGGASGNTIYF.

Comment on this clone: Germline is not matched at one junction end, which may reflect a read error. The rearrangement joins TRBV2 to TRBJ1-5; D may be TRBD1 (6 bases). Germline-derived CDR1 and CDR2 are SNHLY and FYNNEI. This CDR3 region has 15 residues. Written as DNA, the CDR3 is TGTGCCAGCAGGGAAGGGGGGGGCGGCAATCAGCCCCAGCATTTT. It codes for CASREGGGGNQPQHF.

This chain connects TRBV4-1 to TRBJ1-4, with unresolved D. Germline assignment: CDR1 MGHRA and CDR2 YSYEKL. V lost 0 bases to trimming and J lost 8 bases, with 10 bases between them. The CDR3 is made up of 14 amino acids. CDR3 region: CASSQDWGGEKLFF. The CDR3 DNA reads as TGCGCCAGCAGCCAAGACTGGGGAGGGGAAAAACTGTTTTTT.

The rearrangement uses TRBV19 and TRBJ1-1; 10 nucleotides match TRBD1. Trimming at V came to 1 base and at J to 1 base, leaving 9 bases not matched to a gene. The CDR3 consists of 18 residues. The germline V gene encodes CDR1 LNHDA and CDR2 SQIVND (reference sequence). Here the CDR3 DNA reads TGTGCCAGTAGTATAGGACAGGGGGCAAGAAAAGGGAACACTGAAGCTTTCTTT. Translation gives CASSIGQGARKGNTEAFF.

Of note for this clone: The same CDR3 can be traced to other DNA sequences in this sample. The V call is TRBV19, the J call TRBJ2-2; 8 bases are a match to TRBD2. CDR1 and CDR2 from the germline V gene are LNHDA and SQIVND (reference sequence). Germline trimming cut 6 bases from V and 8 bases from J; bases unmatched to any gene: 14. This CDR3 is 16 amino acids long. CDR3: CASRAGGATRTGELFF. The CDR3, as DNA: TGTGCCAGTAGGGCGGGGGGAGCTACTAGAACGGGGGAGCTGTTTTTT.

This clone was counted between two and nine times. The gene calls are TRBV12-3 or TRBV12-4 and TRBJ2-3; D is possibly TRBD1 (6 bases). This CDR3 is 11 amino acids long. The V and J ends lost 10 bases and 4 bases respectively, with 9 bases between them. This CDR3 is CATGAADTQYF. The CDR3 nucleotides read TGTGCCACAGGGGCAGCAGATACGCAGTATTTT.

V and J are TRBV9 and TRBJ2-2; D uncertain. CDR1 is SGDLS, CDR2 YYNGEE, per germline. Trimming left V 2 bases short and J 3 bases short, with 2 bases between. This CDR3 contains 12 residues. The CDR3 loop is CASSVDTGELFF. In DNA, the CDR3 is TGTGCCAGCAGCGTTGACACCGGGGAGCTGTTTTTT.

The chain joins TRBV4-1 to TRBJ2-7; tentative D call: TRBD1 (6 bases). Germline CDR1 is MGHRA and CDR2 is YSYEKL. The ends were cut back, 1 base at V and 1 base at J, with 11 bases in the middle. The CDR3 totals 15 residues. This CDR3 is CASSQAGAESYEQYF. The CDR3, as DNA: TGCGCCAGCAGCCAAGCAGGGGCAGAATCCTACGAGCAGTACTTC.

In DNA form, the CDR3 reads TGTGCCATCAGTGACCCGGGACGGGGGGATGGTAATGAGCAGTTCTTC. As protein: CAISDPGRGDGNEQFF. The genes are TRBV10-3 and TRBJ2-1; TRBD2 agrees at 7 bases. Per the germline V gene, CDR1 is ENHRY and CDR2 is SYGVKD. CDR3 size: 16 residues. V lost 3 bases to trimming and J lost 7 bases; unmatched junction nucleotides: 12.

The V gene is TRBV4-3, the J gene TRBJ1-5, with a tentative D call TRBD1 (5 bases). Trimming removed 0 bases from V and 6 bases from J, with 21 bases in between. Germline CDR1 reads LGHNA; CDR2 reads YSLEER. The CDR3 covers 18 residues. CDR3 nucleotide sequence: TGCGCCAGCAGCCAAGATCTAAAGGGGCGAGGTCTCGGTCAGCCCCAGCATTTT. This gives the protein CASSQDLKGRGLGQPQHF.

This rearrangement joins TRBV19 to TRBJ1-1; 8 nucleotides match TRBD1. Germline V gene sequence: CDR1 LNHDA, CDR2 SQIVND (reference sequence). The J segment lost 5 bases and the V segment lost 7 bases, leaving 6 bases of the junction unmatched. This CDR3 is built from 13 residues. This CDR3 reads CASTGGASTEAFF. DNA for the CDR3: TGTGCCAGTACAGGGGGCGCGAGTACTGAAGCTTTCTTT.